Only a few counts were recorded for the clone carrying this T cell receptor (beta chain). The data stem from a study of blood T cell repertoires in COVID-19. Study as a whole: The study drew acute and convalescent COVID-19 samples from the United States, Italy and Spain. PBMCs, B-cell-depleted T cells, or T cells provided the cDNA or gDNA that made up the material.

The authors' processing: Reference gene primers were amplified, and this amplification served to estimate nucleated cell counts. Sequencing used immunoSEQ multiplex PCR; TCRdb keeps in-frame clones, though not all of them. V and J calls and clone size come straight from that table; D and trimming were deduced from the DNA. Of 190,000 or so clones in the sample, around 80% were seen once. CDR1 and CDR2 (germline): MNHEY, SVGAGI. Germline trimming cut 0 bases from V and 2 bases from J; bases unmatched to any gene: 4. The length of the CDR3 is 15 residues. This sequence originates from an elderly woman with active or convalescent COVID-19. The rearrangement links TRBV6-5 to TRBJ2-7; TRBD1 aligns across 7 bases. The material sequenced was peripheral blood. The chain's CDR3 is CASSYSGDRPYEQYF. In DNA form, the CDR3 reads TGTGCCAGCAGTTACTCTGGGGACAGACCCTACGAGCAGTACTTC.